This T cell receptor (beta chain) was recorded in a study of T cell responses to AZD1222 COVID-19 vaccine. Whole-study findings and limits: The donors showed a predominance of white British ancestry and of females, with possible underestimation of clonal diversity. No repertoire was sampled before or during the peak T cell response, only after it. Two AZD1222 doses significantly raised spike-specific TCR breadth and depth over controls.

Germline loops: CDR1 LGHDT, CDR2 YNNKEL (reference sequence). Trimming shortened V by 4 bases and J by 4 bases, and 15 bases separated the two germline ends. The CDR3 has 15 amino acids. Notes on this clone: The antigen remains undetermined.

Using immunoSEQ multiplex PCR, the repertoire was profiled, and TCRdb retains in-frame clones only, with some absent. In the table there are 150,000 to 200,000 clones, around 87% of which are singletons. V gene TRBV3-1 (or the pseudogene TRBV3-2) combines with J gene TRBJ2-3, with D unresolved. This receptor was obtained from an adult in good health. Sequencing was performed on peripheral blood, taken on day 0 of MenACWY control vaccination. CDR3 bases: TGTGCCAGCAGCCCTATTGCTATAGTGTCAGATACGCAGTATTTT. Amino acids: CASSPIAIVSDTQYF.